These T cell receptor beta chains were read from a single sample in a study of blood T cell repertoires in COVID-19. The method was immunoSEQ multiplex PCR; TCRdb's version includes in-frame clones alone and lacks a portion of them. The sample lists a few hundred thousand clones, more than 75% seen once, with about 1.2% in the top ten. Sample: peripheral blood. Every receptor here comes from a human donor with acute or convalescent COVID-19. The donor label of this sample is uncertain. CDR3s include the opening cysteine and the closing phenylalanine or tryptophan. D genes are given only for firm matches. Not every row has a clone size; where given, it reads once, few, many or a size class.

size	D	J	V	CDR3	DNA
NA	TRBD1	TRBJ1-2	TRBV3-1/TRBV3-2	CASSQRTGYGYTF	TGTGCCAGCAGCCAAAGGACAGGGTACGGCTACACCTTC
NA	NA	TRBJ2-1	TRBV7-9	CASSFSNSGGINNEQFF	TGTGCCAGCAGCTTCAGCAATAGCGGCGGCATTAACAATGAGCAGTTCTTC
NA	TRBD1	TRBJ1-1	TRBV5-1	CASSREGTDEAFF	TGCGCCAGCAGCCGGGAGGGGACAGATGAAGCTTTCTTT
NA	NA	TRBJ1-4	TRBV7-8	CASSLFFSGFLIRTNEKLFF	TGTGCCAGCAGCTTATTCTTTTCAGGGTTCTTAATACGCACTAATGAAAAACTGTTTTTT
NA	TRBD1	TRBJ1-2	TRBV7-8	CASSPGTGSYGYTF	TGTGCCAGCAGCCCAGGGACAGGGAGCTATGGCTACACCTTC
once	NA	TRBJ1-1	TRBV30	CASREGRKDTEAFF	TGTGCCTCTCGGGAAGGGAGGAAGGACACTGAAGCTTTCTTT
NA	NA	TRBJ1-1	TRBV5-5	CASSSRGLSTRGTEAFF	TGTGCCAGCAGCTCCAGGGGTCTTTCTACTCGAGGCACTGAAGCTTTCTTT
NA	NA	TRBJ2-1	TRBV23-1	CASSPRTDYNEQFF	TGCGCCAGCAGTCCCCGGACAGATTACAATGAGCAGTTCTTC
few	NA	TRBJ2-1	TRBV5-1	CASRRLSGSSGEQFF	TGCGCCAGCAGACGACTTAGCGGTTCCTCGGGTGAGCAGTTCTTC
once	NA	TRBJ1-1	TRBV12-5	CASRPSGVRWQNTEAFF	TGTGCTAGTCGCCCGTCCGGGGTCCGTTGGCAAAACACTGAAGCTTTCTTT
NA	TRBD1	TRBJ1-5	TRBV5-5	CASSPTGAGNQPQHF	TGTGCCAGCAGCCCTACAGGGGCTGGCAATCAGCCCCAGCATTTT
NA	TRBD1	TRBJ2-5	TRBV5-4	CASSKTGQGNQETQYF	TGTGCCAGCAGCAAAACGGGACAGGGGAATCAAGAGACCCAGTACTTC
NA	NA	TRBJ2-1	TRBV28	CASSSSGLSYNEQFF	TGTGCCAGCAGTTCGAGCGGGCTCTCCTACAATGAGCAGTTCTTC
NA	NA	TRBJ1-2	TRBV6-5	CASSYLGEDYGYTF	TGTGCCAGCAGTTACCTGGGGGAGGACTATGGCTACACCTTC
NA	NA	TRBJ1-3	TRBV5-5	CASSLFGVGNTIYF	TGTGCCAGCAGCTTGTTCGGGGTAGGAAACACCATATATTTT
NA	TRBD1	TRBJ2-1	TRBV7-9	CASSLRTGWYNEQFF	TGTGCCAGCAGCTTAAGGACAGGGTGGTACAATGAGCAGTTCTTC
NA	NA	TRBJ1-2	TRBV11-2	CASSLSRRGGYTF	TGTGCCAGCAGCTTGTCCCGGAGGGGAGGCTACACCTTC
NA	TRBD1	TRBJ1-2	TRBV5-1	CASTQDRGSALGSGYTF	TGCGCCAGCACCCAAGACAGGGGGAGTGCCTTAGGATCTGGCTACACCTTC
NA	NA	TRBJ1-6	TRBV6-5	CASRTETNSPLHF	TGTGCCAGCAGGACAGAAACTAATTCACCCCTCCACTTT
few	TRBD2	TRBJ2-1	TRBV29-1	CSVDEASGRGSFF	TGCAGCGTTGATGAAGCTAGCGGGAGGGGTTCGTTCTTC
NA	NA	TRBJ2-5	TRBV2	CAGRRGSREETQYF	TGTGCCGGTAGGAGGGGATCCAGAGAAGAGACCCAGTACTTC
NA	NA	TRBJ1-2	TRBV6-5	CASSRLREFNYGYTF	TGTGCCAGCAGCCGACTTCGGGAGTTTAACTATGGCTACACCTTC
NA	TRBD1	TRBJ2-2	TRBV5-4	CASSRTGGDTGELFF	TGTGCCAGCAGCCGGACAGGGGGGGACACCGGGGAGCTGTTTTTT
NA	NA	TRBJ1-3	TRBV28	CASSLLSSSGNTIYF	TGTGCCAGCAGTTTATTGTCGAGCTCTGGAAACACCATATATTTT
NA	TRBD1	TRBJ2-1	TRBV14	CASRQGPNEQFF	TGTGCCAGCCGACAGGGCCCCAATGAGCAGTTCTTC
NA	NA	TRBJ2-5	TRBV3-1/TRBV3-2	CASSQAQVFQETQYF	TGTGCCAGCAGCCAAGCTCAGGTGTTTCAAGAGACCCAGTACTTC
NA	TRBD1	TRBJ1-5	TRBV2	CASRAGQPANSNQPQHF	TGTGCCAGCAGGGCGGGACAGCCAGCAAATAGCAATCAGCCCCAGCATTTT
NA	NA	TRBJ1-2	TRBV6-5	CASPSLPGQDYGYTF	TGTGCCAGCCCCTCTCTACCGGGACAAGACTATGGCTACACCTTC
NA	TRBD2	TRBJ2-1	TRBV20-1	CSASAGGKNEQFF	TGCAGTGCTAGTGCGGGAGGGAAGAATGAGCAGTTCTTC
NA	NA	TRBJ1-2	TRBV18	CASSPRQTDYGYTF	TGTGCCAGCTCACCACGGCAGACTGACTATGGCTACACCTTC
few	NA	TRBJ1-1	TRBV5-4	CASSLEGSQGLRTEAFF	TGTGCCAGCAGCTTGGAGGGGTCCCAGGGCTTGCGCACTGAAGCTTTCTTT
NA	NA	TRBJ1-5	TRBV28	CASSLSGAGDQPQHF	TGTGCCAGCAGTTTGAGTGGGGCAGGGGATCAGCCCCAGCATTTT
NA	NA	TRBJ1-1	TRBV10-1	CATGLSEAFF	TGCGCCACCGGACTTTCAGAAGCTTTCTTT
NA	TRBD1	TRBJ1-2	TRBV4-1	CASSPEGTGRNYGYTF	TGCGCCAGCAGCCCCGAGGGGACAGGGAGGAACTATGGCTACACCTTC
NA	NA	TRBJ1-2	TRBV5-5	CASSLGAGPEGYTF	TGTGCCAGCAGCTTGGGGGCAGGCCCAGAGGGCTACACCTTC
NA	NA	TRBJ2-1	TRBV19	CASSMRRDEQFF	TGTGCCAGTAGTATGAGGAGGGATGAGCAGTTCTTC
once	NA	TRBJ2-3	TRBV3-1/TRBV3-2	CASSHQGGLTDTQYF	TGTGCCAGCAGCCACCAGGGGGGCTTGACAGATACGCAGTATTTT
NA	TRBD2	TRBJ2-1	TRBV5-1	CASSPAGVNEQFF	TGCGCCAGCAGCCCAGCGGGAGTCAATGAGCAGTTCTTC
many	TRBD2	TRBJ2-2	TRBV18	CASSPLGLAVFTGELFF	TGTGCCAGCTCACCTCTCGGACTAGCGGTTTTCACCGGGGAGCTGTTTTTT
NA	NA	TRBJ2-2	TRBV30	CAWNLRRGTGELFF	TGTGCCTGGAACCTTAGGAGGGGCACCGGGGAGCTGTTTTTT
NA	TRBD1	TRBJ2-7	TRBV7-9	CASSQQQGAYEQYF	TGTGCCAGCAGCCAACAGCAGGGGGCCTACGAGCAGTACTTC
once	NA	TRBJ1-1	TRBV20-1	CSAFMNTEAFF	TGCAGTGCTTTCATGAACACTGAAGCTTTCTTT
NA	NA	TRBJ1-1	TRBV6-5	CASSYSNRDNTEAFF	TGTGCCAGCAGTTACTCTAACAGGGATAATACTGAAGCTTTCTTT
NA	NA	TRBJ1-5	TRBV2	CASSRQDQPQHF	TGTGCCAGCAGTAGACAGGATCAGCCCCAGCATTTT
NA	TRBD1	TRBJ1-1	TRBV4-2	CASSQDPTGTDGNTEAFF	TGTGCCAGCAGCCAAGATCCGACGGGGACAGACGGGAACACTGAAGCTTTCTTT
few	NA	TRBJ2-4	TRBV5-1	CASSLTGDTNIQYF	TGCGCCAGCAGCCTGACAGGAGACACGAACATTCAGTACTTC
few	NA	TRBJ1-1	TRBV3-1/TRBV3-2	CASSQGWREAFF	TGTGCCAGCAGCCAAGGGTGGAGGGAAGCTTTCTTT
NA	TRBD2	TRBJ2-3	TRBV11-2	CASSLVGGSHDTQYF	TGTGCCAGCAGCTTAGTTGGCGGGAGTCATGATACGCAGTATTTT
NA	NA	TRBJ2-2	TRBV10-3	CAIGRQNTGELFF	TGTGCCATCGGTAGACAGAACACCGGGGAGCTGTTTTTT
NA	NA	TRBJ1-1	TRBV6-5	CASSYVGGRQNTEAFF	TGTGCCAGCAGTTACGTGGGGGGGCGACAGAACACTGAAGCTTTCTTT
NA	NA	TRBJ2-7	TRBV6-5	CASRIGSGRYYEQYF	TGTGCCAGCAGGATAGGTAGCGGCAGATACTACGAGCAGTACTTC
NA	NA	TRBJ2-3	TRBV5-1	CASSHLPGSTDTQYF	TGCGCCAGCAGCCACCTACCAGGCAGCACAGATACGCAGTATTTT
NA	TRBD1	TRBJ1-1	TRBV23-1	CASSHHPLGQGDTEAFF	TGCGCCAGCAGTCACCACCCGCTAGGACAGGGAGACACTGAAGCTTTCTTT
NA	TRBD1	TRBJ1-1	TRBV24-1	CATRDRGPGAEAFF	TGTGCCACCAGAGACAGGGGGCCGGGGGCTGAAGCTTTCTTT
NA	NA	TRBJ1-2	TRBV29-1	CSVEKGGYGYTF	TGCAGCGTTGAAAAAGGCGGCTATGGCTACACCTTC
NA	NA	TRBJ1-2	TRBV2	CASSEFEGAGYTF	TGTGCCAGCAGTGAGTTCGAGGGCGCAGGCTACACCTTC